This entry features one T cell receptor beta chain sequence. Its antigen remains unidentified. These data originate in a study of cytomegalovirus exposure and HLA in healthy donors. Study findings and constraints: Most TCRs appeared rarely, but some public TCRs recurred in many donors. The authors later linked a missense DCLRE1C variant to TCR beta V- and J-gene trimming. A later analysis showed that HLA-associated TCR beta chains had undergone more clonal expansion than equally common others.

The CDR3 totals 13 residues. V lost 6 bases and J lost 3; bases outside the gene matches: 5. CDR1 is ENHRY and CDR2 is SYGVKD in the germline V gene. Researchers ran the PCR with 60 Vbeta and 13 Jbeta primers. Measured with immunoSEQ multiplex PCR; TCRdb has only the in-frame clones, and not every one. The sample contains fewer than 200,000 clones, 75% to 85% of which appear only once. This chain connects TRBV10-3 to TRBJ2-7; 7 nucleotides align to TRBD1. The receptor was isolated from a girl aged 2 to 10 in good health and CMV-seropositive. Source material: PBMCs. CDR3 sequence: CAISRRQGYEQYF. In nucleotides, the CDR3 is TGTGCCATCAGCCGAAGACAGGGCTACGAGCAGTACTTC.